The 24 T cell receptor beta chains presented below share a single source sample, sequenced in a study of CD8+CD57+ T cells in acquired aplastic anemia. In patients chosen for sequencing, flow cytometry had shown CD8+CD57+ cell expansion. TCR beta VDJ and CDR3 profiling used genomic DNA as template. TCRdb re-analysed the reads in MiXCR, keeping a single row per CDR3 protein. In the table there are approximately 220,000 distinct CDR3 sequences, around half of which are singletons. Sequenced material: sorted CD4+, CD8+, or CD8+CD57+ T cells (not recorded which) from PBMCs. The receptor set was obtained from a human donor with aplastic anemia.

The J gene is TRBJ2-5, the V gene TRBV29-1; 7 bases map to TRBD1. The ends lost 8 bases at V and 7 bases at J; junction bases unmatched: 4. Germline values: CDR1 SQVTM, CDR2 ANQGSEA. The CDR3 runs 10 residues. CDR3 protein: CSLRQGTQYF. DNA for the CDR3: TGCAGCCTTAGACAGGGGACCCAGTACTTC.

The chain combines TRBV6-1 with TRBJ2-2; 10 positions agree with TRBD2. J lost 5 bases, V lost 5 bases, and 8 bases had no gene match. The CDR3 runs 16 residues. The V gene's germline CDR1 is MNHNS and CDR2 SASEGT. The CDR3: CASSYNSGRSTGELFF. The CDR3 bases are TGTGCCAGCAGTTATAATAGCGGGAGGTCTACCGGGGAGCTGTTTTTT.

In nucleotides, the CDR3 is TGTGCCAGCAGCGTAGACGGTTTGAGCTCCTACAATGAGCAGTTCTTC. Translation: CASSVDGLSSYNEQFF. The chain is built from TRBV9 and TRBJ2-1; D gene unclear. The CDR3 spans 16 residues. Germline CDR1 reads SGDLS; CDR2 reads YYNGEE. The V and J ends lost 0 bases and 0 bases respectively, with 10 bases between them.

The genes are TRBV10-3 and TRBJ1-2; weak D call: TRBD1 (5 bases). Germline CDR1 reads ENHRY; CDR2 reads SYGVKD. This CDR3 is 14 amino acids long. V was trimmed by 4 bases and J by 5 bases, leaving 14 bases between them. The CDR3 sequence is CAISGQTTGYGYTF. The CDR3 DNA sequence: TGTGCCATCAGTGGACAGACGACCGGGTATGGCTACACCTTC.

The V and J genes are TRBV10-3 and TRBJ2-3; TRBD2 aligns across 7 bases. The CDR3 is 16 residues long. Germline V gene sequence: CDR1 ENHRY, CDR2 SYGVKD. Unmatched junction bases numbered 14, after V lost 0 bases and J lost 11 bases. CDR3 amino acids: CAISESRTSLENEQYF. CDR3 nucleotide sequence: TGTGCCATCAGTGAGTCCCGGACTAGTTTGGAGAATGAGCAGTATTTT.

This clonotype was counted once. The rearrangement links TRBV7-8 to TRBJ1-2; the match to TRBD1 covers 8 bases. This CDR3 is built from 13 residues. Germline V gene data show CDR1 as SGHVS and CDR2 as FQNEAQ. The V and J ends lost 2 bases and 7 bases, in that order; junction bases with no gene match: 3. The CDR3 DNA is TGTGCCAGCAGCTTACTGGACAGGGCTGGCTACACCTTC. Translating it yields CASSLLDRAGYTF.

Note on this clonotype: A much larger clone lies a single base off, so this may be a read error. The chain joins TRBV4-3 to TRBJ1-1, with D maybe TRBD1 (5 bases). V lost 4 bases to trimming and J lost 4 bases, with 16 bases between them. Germline-derived CDR1 and CDR2 are LGHNA and YSLEER. The CDR3 extends over 15 amino acids. This CDR3 reads CASSREAGAITEAFF. In DNA form, the CDR3 reads TGCGCCAGCAGCCGAGAGGCTGGGGCGATCACTGAAGCTTTCTTT.

V gene TRBV7-2 combines with J gene TRBJ2-1, with D perhaps TRBD1 (6 bases). V was shortened by 1 base and J by 3 bases, with 10 bases between the two germline ends. CDR3 size: 15 residues. Germline-derived CDR1 and CDR2 are SGHTA and FQGNSA. The CDR3 nucleotides read TGTGCCAGCAGCTTAGAAGGACAGCACTACAATGAGCAGTTCTTC. It yields the protein CASSLEGQHYNEQFF.

Only a few counts were recorded for this clonotype. Just one base apart from a much larger clone, this may be a read error. The DNA of the CDR3 is TGTACCAGCAGCCAAAGGACTAGCGGGGGGGGCACAGATACGCAGTATTTT. It yields the protein CTSSQRTSGGGTDTQYF. The chain has TRBV7-2 and TRBJ2-3; 15 nucleotides agree with TRBD2. The CDR3 has 17 residues. Germline V gene lookup returns CDR1 SGHTA and CDR2 FQGNSA. V dropped 5 bases and J dropped 1; count of bases not matched to a gene: 4.

CDR3 DNA: TGTGCCACCAGCAGCGGGACAGAGGGGGATGAGCAGTTCTTC. Protein: CATSSGTEGDEQFF. This chain links TRBV15 with TRBJ2-1; 7 nucleotides align to TRBD1. There are 14 residues in the CDR3. Trimming took 3 bases from V and 8 from J; bases not matched to a gene: 7. CDR1 is LNHNV, CDR2 YYDKDF, per germline (reference sequence). The entire variable domain, with the rest obtained from reference TRBV15 and TRBJ2-1, is as follows: DAMVIQNPRYQVTQFGKPVTLSCSQTLNHNVMYWYQQKSSQAPKLLFHYYDKDFNNEADTPDNFQSRRPNTSFCFLDIRSPGLGDTAMYLCATSSGTEGDEQFFGPGTRLTVL.

Many counts were recorded for this clonotype. V usage is TRBV29-1 and J usage is TRBJ1-1, with 7 bases fitting TRBD1. Per the germline V gene, CDR1 is SQVTM and CDR2 is ANQGSEA. The CDR3 length is 12 residues. As DNA, the CDR3 is TGCAGTCTCTCAGGGGGTAACACTGAAGCTTTCTTT. It codes for CSLSGGNTEAFF.

This clonotype occurred a few times. J is TRBJ2-7 and V is TRBV29-1, with 9 nucleotides matching TRBD1. Germline CDR1 and CDR2: SQVTM and ANQGSEA. Losses at the gene ends were 6 bases for V and 2 bases for J; bases not matched to a gene: 5. This CDR3 region has 13 residues. DNA for the CDR3: TGCAGCGTCGTCCGGGACAGGGCCTACGAGCAGTACTTC. Amino acid sequence: CSVVRDRAYEQYF.

As regards this clonotype: At one of its ends the junction is not consistent with the germline gene, which may arise from a read error. The chain joins TRBV25-1 to TRBJ1-1, with TRBD1 matching 8 bases. CDR3 length: 15 amino acids. The germline gives CDR1 MGHDK, CDR2 SYGVNS. The CDR3 loop reads CTSSEQGVVNTEAFF. DNA of the CDR3: TGTACCAGCAGTGAACAGGGGGTAGTGAACACTGAAGCTTTCTTT. The variable domain in full, completed from reference TRBV25-1 and TRBJ1-1, reads EADIYQTPRYLVIGTGKKITLECSQTMGHDKMYWYQQDPGMELHLIHYSYGVNSTEKGDLSSESTVSRIRTEHFPLTLESARPSHTSQYLCTSSEQGVVNTEAFFGQGTRLTVV.

This chain connects TRBV5-1 to TRBJ1-2; the D gene is possibly TRBD1 (6 bases). CDR1 and CDR2 from the germline V gene are SGHRS and YFSETQ. V gave up 4 bases and J gave up 8 bases, with 15 bases separating them. The CDR3 is 13 residues long. CDR3 nucleotides: TGCGCCAGCAGCCCTGACGCACAGGGAGGCTACACCTTC. It yields the protein CASSPDAQGGYTF.

The chain couples TRBV4-2 to TRBJ2-5; D is perhaps TRBD2 (6 bases). The CDR3 is 16 amino acids. Trimming removed 4 bases from V and 2 bases from J, with 17 bases in between. CDR1 LGHNA and CDR2 YNFKEQ come from the germline V gene. Written as DNA, the CDR3 is TGTGCCAGCAGCCGCCACTCGGTCGGGGGACAAGAGACCCAGTACTTC. It encodes CASSRHSVGGQETQYF.

This clonotype has ten or more counts. The rearrangement uses TRBV10-2 and TRBJ2-5; no clear D gene. CDR3 length: 12 residues. Trimming shortened V by 9 bases and J by 0 bases, and 8 bases separated the two germline ends. CDR1 and CDR2 (germline): WSHSY, SAAADI. CDR3 nucleotide sequence: TGCGCCAGTAGAGACAACCAAGAGACCCAGTACTTC. Encoded protein: CASRDNQETQYF.

This clonotype occurred many times. A read error may produce the germline difference seen at one junction end. The gene calls are TRBV12-3 or TRBV12-4 and TRBJ2-1; TRBD2 agrees at 11 bases. The CDR3 totals 13 residues. CDR3 sequence (DNA): TGTGCCAGCAGTTTCTCTAGCGGGGGGACCGCGGGCTTC. It is translated as CASSFSSGGTAGF.

This clonotype has a count of ten or more. The chain combines TRBV19 with TRBJ1-2, with no clear D. The CDR3 contains 12 residues. Germline V gene data show CDR1 as LNHDA and CDR2 as SQIVND (reference sequence). Trimming shortened V by 4 bases and J by 7 bases, and 10 bases separated the two germline ends. The CDR3 bases are TGTGCCAGTAGTAACAGTAGGAGTGGCTACACCTTC. This encodes CASSNSRSGYTF.

This chain joins TRBV7-3 and TRBJ2-3, with 8 positions matching TRBD2. Germline CDR1 is SGHTA and CDR2 is FQGTGA. The CDR3 runs 16 residues. The trim removed 5 bases at V and 6 bases at J, leaving 13 bases unmatched. Written as DNA, the CDR3 is TGTGCCAGCAGCGAGAGCGGGGGCCCCCCGGGGGATACGCAGTATTTT. The encoded protein is CASSESGGPPGDTQYF.

This sequence joins TRBV6-5 and TRBJ1-3; a possible D gene is TRBD1 (5 bases). With 2 bases removed from V and 2 bases from J, the gap between germline ends came to 10 bases. This CDR3 comprises 15 residues. The V gene's germline CDR1 is MNHEY and CDR2 SVGAGI. Here the CDR3 reads CASSYGGSAGNTIYF. Here the CDR3 DNA reads TGTGCCAGCAGTTACGGGGGATCGGCTGGAAACACCATATATTTT.

This clonotype showed up many times. The CDR3 nucleotides read TGCGCCAGCAGCTCCGGACGACTCATTCCGAACACTGAAGCTTTCTTT. Translating gives CASSSGRLIPNTEAFF. V usage is TRBV5-1 and J usage is TRBJ1-1; D not resolved. The CDR3 has 16 residues. Germline values: CDR1 SGHRS, CDR2 YFSETQ. The V end lost 3 bases, the J end lost 1 base, and 16 bases lay between the germline ends.

This chain links TRBV11-3 with TRBJ2-3; 7 bases agree with TRBD2. Trimming removed 5 bases from V and 11 bases from J; junction bases left unmatched: 10. The CDR3 contains 13 residues. Per germline, CDR1 SGHNT and CDR2 YENEEA. CDR3: CASSPRGVDEQYF. In DNA, the CDR3 is TGTGCCAGCAGCCCACGGGGGGTCGATGAGCAGTATTTT.

This clonotype was recorded at least ten times. DNA for the CDR3: TGTGCCAGCAGTCTGCACAAGGCGGCAGATACGCAGTATTTT. It codes for CASSLHKAADTQYF. The V call is TRBV6-5, the J call TRBJ2-3; D uncertain. V lost 5 bases, J lost 4 bases, and 13 bases lay in between. This CDR3 spans 14 amino acids. Germline CDR1 and CDR2: MNHEY and SVGAGI.

This clonotype was observed many times. J is TRBJ2-1 and V is TRBV6-4; possibly TRBD2 for D (6 bases). The germline V gene has CDR1 MRHNA and CDR2 SNTAGT. V lost 0 bases and J lost 1, with 7 bases in between. The CDR3 has 15 residues. Here the CDR3 reads CASSDSAGSYNEQFF. The DNA for the CDR3 is TGTGCCAGCAGTGACTCTGCGGGATCCTACAATGAGCAGTTCTTC.